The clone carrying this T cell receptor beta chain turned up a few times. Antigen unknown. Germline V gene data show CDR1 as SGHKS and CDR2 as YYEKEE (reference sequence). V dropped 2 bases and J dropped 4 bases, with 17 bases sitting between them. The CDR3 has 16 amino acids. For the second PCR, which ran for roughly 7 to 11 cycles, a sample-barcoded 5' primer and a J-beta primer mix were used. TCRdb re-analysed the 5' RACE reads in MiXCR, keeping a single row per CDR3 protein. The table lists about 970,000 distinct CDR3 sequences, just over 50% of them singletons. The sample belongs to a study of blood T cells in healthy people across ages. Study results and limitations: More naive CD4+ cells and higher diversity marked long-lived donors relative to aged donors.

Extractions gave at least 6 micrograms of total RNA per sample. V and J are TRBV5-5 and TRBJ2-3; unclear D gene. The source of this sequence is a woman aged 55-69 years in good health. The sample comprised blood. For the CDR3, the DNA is TGTGCCAGCAGCTTATCAGTAGCCCAGAGTTCAGATACGCAGTATTTT. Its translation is CASSLSVAQSSDTQYF. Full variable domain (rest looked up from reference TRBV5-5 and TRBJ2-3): DAGVTQSPTHLIKTRGQQVTLRCSPISGHKSVSWYQQVLGQGPQFIFQYYEKEERGRGNFPDRFSARQFPNYSSELNVNALLLGDSALYLCASSLSVAQSSDTQYFGPGTRLTVL.